This TCR beta chain was recovered during a study of naive and memory T cell subsets. Whole-study findings and limits: Naive repertoires, especially CD8, held a few larger clonotypes, possibly memory cells re-expressing CD45RA.

The V segment lost 2 bases and the J segment 2 bases; nucleotides outside the gene matches: 13. This CDR3 is 21 amino acids long. In germline, CDR1 is WSHSY, CDR2 SAAADI. This clonotype showed up just a few times. Its antigen remains unidentified. Both TRBC1 and TRBC2 were covered by a beta constant-region primer of two equimolar oligonucleotides. The cDNA 3' end received a ligated single-stranded oligonucleotide carrying the SP2 primer and a 12-nucleotide UMI. MiXCR, applied by TCRdb to the UMI-ligation and nested PCR reads, yields one record per CDR3 protein. The table records about 150,000 distinct CDR3 sequences, over 15% of them present only once.

The chain carries TRBV10-2 and TRBJ2-6; 12 bases align to TRBD1. This receptor was obtained from a human donor in good health. Sequencing used naive CD4+ T cells from blood. The CDR3 protein is CASSEPSRTGQGAPGANVLTF. The CDR3 DNA reads as TGCGCCAGCAGTGAGCCCTCGCGGACGGGACAGGGGGCTCCTGGGGCCAACGTCCTGACTTTC.